This T cell receptor (beta chain) was captured by sequencing in a study of shared clonotypes between healthy human individuals. General study results and limits: Unshared clonotypes carried lower generation probabilities than those common to all four donors. Several donors shared 5% to 5.5% of their naive CD4 clonotypes. Researchers found naive subsets generally carried larger estimated richness than memory subsets.

The authors divided CD4+ cells into CD45RA+ naive and CD45RA-negative memory subsets. TCRdb keeps only in-frame clones here, not all; method: immunoSEQ multiplex PCR. The top ten clones hold 1.5% of a sample with some 1 million clones, more than 65% of them seen once. The CDR3 spans 15 residues. Germline V gene sequence: CDR1 SGHKS, CDR2 YYEKEE (reference sequence). The V gene lost 3 bases and the J gene lost 2 bases, with 15 bases spanning the gap. As for this clone: Its antigen is not identified.

This TCR was sampled from a man younger than 35 in good health. The rearrangement uses TRBV5-5 and TRBJ2-7; TRBD1 is a possible D gene (6 bases). The sequenced sample was memory CD4+ T cells sorted from blood. The subset was: CD45RA-negative fraction. The CDR3 region is CASSYTQGPPYEQYF. The CDR3 nucleotides read TGTGCCAGCAGCTACACTCAGGGGCCTCCCTACGAGCAGTACTTC.